This T cell receptor (beta chain) derives from a study of PD-1 blockade in classical Hodgkin lymphoma. The study, taken as a whole, reports: Before treatment, complete responders showed about the same diversity as newly diagnosed patients.

To note about this clone: The antigen remains undetermined.

Each and every patient relapsed after autologous stem cell transplantation, and patients got differing brentuximab vedotin exposure. The study recorded best responses of complete response, partial response or progressive disease. Trimming stripped 4 bases from V and 0 bases from J, with 14 bases between. Germline loops: CDR1 SGDLS, CDR2 YYNGEE. This CDR3 has 16 residues. Using immunoSEQ multiplex PCR, the repertoire was profiled, and TCRdb retains in-frame clones only, with some absent. The sample shows approximately 24,000 clones, about nine tenths of them seen only once. This sequence originates from a human donor with classical Hodgkin lymphoma. The source was peripheral blood mononuclear cells (PBMCs), collected at baseline. The rearrangement links TRBV9 to TRBJ2-1, with D possibly being TRBD1 (5 bases). The CDR3 sequence: CASSYQGGSSYNEQFF. In DNA form, the CDR3 reads TGTGCCAGCAGCTACCAGGGCGGCAGCTCCTACAATGAGCAGTTCTTC.